The source of this T cell receptor beta chain is a study of T cell changes during pregnancy in multiple sclerosis. TCRdb's copy holds only in-frame clones and misses some; the assay was immunoSEQ multiplex PCR. The sample includes about 69,000 clones, approximately 91% of them seen just once. J was trimmed by 1 base and V by 3 bases; bases with no gene match: 5. There are 15 residues in the CDR3. Germline lookup yields CDR1 SEHNR and CDR2 FQNEAQ (reference sequence). The sample consisted of peripheral blood, taken in the third trimester of pregnancy. V usage is TRBV7-9 and J usage is TRBJ1-1, with TRBD1 identical over 7 bases. The clonotype was recovered from a female donor with multiple sclerosis, enrolled in a pregnancy study. CDR3 coding DNA: TGTGCCAGCAGCTTCCCGACAGGGCAGAACACTGAAGCTTTCTTT. It codes for CASSFPTGQNTEAFF.